This record looks at one TCR beta chain sequence and its context. There is no known antigen for this receptor. Base qualities are not at hand, and no much larger clone is one base apart. The immunoSEQ Assay was used to sequence TCR beta CDR3 regions from DNA. The authors processed their data as follows. To compute T cell density, TCR beta template counts were normalized to usable DNA, which was estimated by amplifying housekeeping genes. Richness was estimated using the preseqR package, with extrapolation to 400,000 templates for PBMC samples and to 120,000 templates for tissue samples. Clonality was calculated as one minus Pielou's evenness. Tissue-enriched TCRs were identified by differential abundance testing using productive amino-acid clonotypes, minimum total count 5 and alpha 0.1. The Jaccard Index and the Morisita Overlap Index were used to measure how much the repertoires overlapped between compartments. TCR beta CDR3s were clustered by GLIPH together with public tetramer-defined viral CDR3s, and at least three viral sequences plus V-gene enrichment were required for viral motifs. TCRdb limited this immuneACCESS table to in-frame rearrangements with V and J called. A share of clones is missing; checked studies link under half to unresolved V genes, and the rest is unexplained. That table is the source of V, J and clone size, and D and trimming were worked out from the DNA. The sample records some 90,000 clones, roughly 89% of which are singletons. Roughly 15% of the sample is taken by the ten largest.

At diagnosis, peripheral blood, uninvolved tumor-adjacent lung and tumor were collected and were preserved as a mix of fresh-frozen and FFPE material. Blood samples were analyzed as peripheral blood mononuclear cells for TCR repertoire profiling. These data are taken from a study of T cells in localized non-small cell lung cancer (dated by TCRdb to the early 2020s). Some background on the complete study: The study analyzed T cell repertoires of around 250 early-stage NSCLC patients, comparing tumors and uninvolved tumor-adjacent lungs. All 236 NSCLC patients in the cohort were treatment-naive and had localized lung tumors that were resected. The mean age of the NSCLC patients was just over 65 years, with about 120 men and around 110 women. The investigation overall reported the following: Because multi-region sequencing of the tumors was not done, intratumor heterogeneity could not be ruled out. Because of the exploratory design, TCR variables were selected using unadjusted p-values without false-discovery rate correction. Uninvolved tumor-adjacent lung showed the highest T cell clonality, higher than tumor, which suggests more focused antigenic responses in the adjacent lung. Of the top 100 tumor clones, a median of 57 were detected in paired uninvolved adjacent lung; roughly 26 were also among that lung's top 100. Higher blood T cell density associated with longer overall survival, while higher adjacent-lung clonality associated with shorter survival.

The germline V gene sets CDR1 to SNHLY and CDR2 to FYNNEI. Including cysteine and phenylalanine, the CDR3 has 13 amino acids. Only the CDR3 part of the read is kept: 39 bases, read in frame from the first base. V gives up 7 bases and J gives up 0 bases, and the segment between their germline ends measures 9 bases. Specimen: peripheral blood, collected before any cancer treatment. The TCR sequence derives from a man aged 40 to 75 with stage I squamous cell lung carcinoma. The chain joins TRBV2 to TRBJ1-1, with no confident D gene call. The CDR3 protein sequence reads: CASKVTMNTEAFF. The DNA sequence is as follows: TGTGCCAGCAAAGTTACGATGAACACTGAAGCTTTCTTT.